This T cell receptor (beta chain) was identified during a study of blood T cell repertoires in COVID-19. Study information: In each case, the material was cDNA or gDNA derived from T cells, B-cell-depleted T cells, or PBMCs.

Germline CDR1 is MDHEN and CDR2 is SYDVKM. The CDR3 is 17 residues long. V gave up 4 bases and J gave up 5 bases; unmatched junction bases: 12. TCRdb keeps only in-frame clones here, not all; method: immunoSEQ multiplex PCR. The sample shows tens of thousands of clones, 88% of them seen only once. The sequencing sample was made of peripheral blood. The rearrangement uses TRBV28 and TRBJ1-5; 9 nucleotides align to TRBD1. The TCR comes from a woman older than 75 with active COVID-19. CDR3 residues: CASSSTGGDRLDQPQHF. The CDR3 DNA is TGTGCCAGCAGTTCGACAGGGGGGGATAGGTTGGATCAGCCCCAGCATTTT.